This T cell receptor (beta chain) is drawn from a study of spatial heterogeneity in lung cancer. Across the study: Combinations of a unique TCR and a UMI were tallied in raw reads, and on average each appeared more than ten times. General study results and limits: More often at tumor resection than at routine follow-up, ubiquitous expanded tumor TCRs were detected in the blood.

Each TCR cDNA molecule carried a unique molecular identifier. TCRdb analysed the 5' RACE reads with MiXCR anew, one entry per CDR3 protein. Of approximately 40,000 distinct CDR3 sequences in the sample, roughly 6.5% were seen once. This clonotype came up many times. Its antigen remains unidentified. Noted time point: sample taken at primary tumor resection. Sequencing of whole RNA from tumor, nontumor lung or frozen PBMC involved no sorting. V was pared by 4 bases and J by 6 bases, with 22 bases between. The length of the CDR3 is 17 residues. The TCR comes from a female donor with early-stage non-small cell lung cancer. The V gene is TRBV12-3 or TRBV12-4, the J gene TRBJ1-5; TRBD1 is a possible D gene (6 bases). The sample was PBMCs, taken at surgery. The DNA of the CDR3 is TGTGCCAGCAGTTCTGGGGGCAGGGGCCCCGTAGGTCAGCCCCAGCATTTT. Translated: CASSSGGRGPVGQPQHF.